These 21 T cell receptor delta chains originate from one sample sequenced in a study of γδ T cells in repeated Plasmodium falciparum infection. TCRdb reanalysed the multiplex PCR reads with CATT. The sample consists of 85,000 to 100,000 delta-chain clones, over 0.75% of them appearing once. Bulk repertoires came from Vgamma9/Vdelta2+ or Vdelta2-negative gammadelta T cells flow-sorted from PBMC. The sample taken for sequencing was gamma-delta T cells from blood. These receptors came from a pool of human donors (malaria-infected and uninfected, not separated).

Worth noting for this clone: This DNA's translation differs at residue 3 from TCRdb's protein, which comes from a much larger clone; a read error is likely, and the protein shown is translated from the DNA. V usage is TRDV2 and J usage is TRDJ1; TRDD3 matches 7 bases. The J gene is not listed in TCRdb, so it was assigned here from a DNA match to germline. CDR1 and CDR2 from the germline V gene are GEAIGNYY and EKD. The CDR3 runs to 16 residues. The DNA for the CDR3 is TGTGCCCGTGACTCGGTGGGGGAATTATACACCGATAAACTCATCTTT. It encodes CARDSVGELYTDKLIF.

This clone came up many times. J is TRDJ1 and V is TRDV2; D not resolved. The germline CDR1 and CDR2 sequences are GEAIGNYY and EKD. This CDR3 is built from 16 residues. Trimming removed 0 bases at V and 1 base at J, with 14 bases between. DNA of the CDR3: TGTGCCTGTGACACCGTAGGACCGCCCTTCACCGATAAACTCATCTTT. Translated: CACDTVGPPFTDKLIF.

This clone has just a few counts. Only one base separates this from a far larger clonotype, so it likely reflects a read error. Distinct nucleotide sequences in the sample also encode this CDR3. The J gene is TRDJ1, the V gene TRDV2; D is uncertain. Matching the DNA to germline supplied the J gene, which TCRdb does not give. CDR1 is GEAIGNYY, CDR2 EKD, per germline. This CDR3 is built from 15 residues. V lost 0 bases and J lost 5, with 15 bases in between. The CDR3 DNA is TGTGCCTGTGACACCATCAGTTCACCTCCTGATAAACTCATCTTT. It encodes CACDTISSPPDKLIF.

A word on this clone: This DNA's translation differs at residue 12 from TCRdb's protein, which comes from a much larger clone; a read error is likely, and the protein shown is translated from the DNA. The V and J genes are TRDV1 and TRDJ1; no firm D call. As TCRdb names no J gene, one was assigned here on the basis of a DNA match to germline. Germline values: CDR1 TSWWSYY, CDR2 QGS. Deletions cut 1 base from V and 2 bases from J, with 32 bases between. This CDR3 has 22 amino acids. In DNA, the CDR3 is TGTGCTCTTGGGGAACGAGGATGGTGTGAGTCCCGCCCTTTACCTGCGACCGATAAACTCATCTTT. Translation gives CALGERGWCESRPLPATDKLIF.

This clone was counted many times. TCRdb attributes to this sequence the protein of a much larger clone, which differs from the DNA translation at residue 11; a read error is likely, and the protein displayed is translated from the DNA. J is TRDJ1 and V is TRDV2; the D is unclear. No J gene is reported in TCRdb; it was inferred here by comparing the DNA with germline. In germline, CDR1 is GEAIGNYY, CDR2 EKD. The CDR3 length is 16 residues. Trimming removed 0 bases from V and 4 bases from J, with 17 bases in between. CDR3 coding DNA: TGTGCCTGTGACACCATCGGGGTAGGACGGAGCGATAAACTCATCTTT. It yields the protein CACDTIGVGRSDKLIF.

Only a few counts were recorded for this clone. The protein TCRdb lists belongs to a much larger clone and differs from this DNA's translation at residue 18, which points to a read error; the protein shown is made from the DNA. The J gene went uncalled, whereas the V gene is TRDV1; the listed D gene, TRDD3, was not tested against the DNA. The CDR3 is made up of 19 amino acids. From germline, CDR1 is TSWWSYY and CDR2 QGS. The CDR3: CALGDLSSSGGYYTDKLTF. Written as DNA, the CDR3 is TGTGCTCTTGGGGACCTGTCATCCTCTGGGGGATACTACACCGATAAACTCACCTTT.

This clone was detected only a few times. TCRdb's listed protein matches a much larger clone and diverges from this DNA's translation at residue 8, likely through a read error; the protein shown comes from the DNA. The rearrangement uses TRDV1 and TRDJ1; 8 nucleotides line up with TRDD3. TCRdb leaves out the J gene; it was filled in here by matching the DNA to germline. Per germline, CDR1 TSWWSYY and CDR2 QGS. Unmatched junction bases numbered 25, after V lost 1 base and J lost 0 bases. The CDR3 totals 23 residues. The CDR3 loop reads CALGEPASLRQLGGTYYTDKLIF. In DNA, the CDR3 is TGTGCTCTTGGGGAACCCGCCTCCCTACGCCAACTGGGGGGGACATACTACACCGATAAACTCATCTTT.

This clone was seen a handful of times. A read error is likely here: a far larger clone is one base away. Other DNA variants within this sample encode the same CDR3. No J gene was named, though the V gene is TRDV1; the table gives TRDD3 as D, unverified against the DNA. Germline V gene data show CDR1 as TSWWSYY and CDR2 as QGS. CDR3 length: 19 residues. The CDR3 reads CALGGTAVAVLGRGDKLIF. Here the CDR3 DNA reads TGTGCTCTTGGGGGAACTGCAGTAGCTGTACTGGGGCGGGGCGATAAGCTCATCTTT.

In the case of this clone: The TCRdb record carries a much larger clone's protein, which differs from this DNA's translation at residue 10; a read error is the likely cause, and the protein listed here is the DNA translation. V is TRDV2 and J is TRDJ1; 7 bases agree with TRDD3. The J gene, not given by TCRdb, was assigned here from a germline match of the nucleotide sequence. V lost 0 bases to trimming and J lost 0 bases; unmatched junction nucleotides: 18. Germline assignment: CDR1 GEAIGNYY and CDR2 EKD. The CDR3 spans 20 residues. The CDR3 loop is CACDTVPTGELGGYTDKLIF. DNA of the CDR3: TGTGCCTGTGACACCGTCCCTACTGGGGAATTGGGGGGGTACACCGATAAACTCATCTTT.

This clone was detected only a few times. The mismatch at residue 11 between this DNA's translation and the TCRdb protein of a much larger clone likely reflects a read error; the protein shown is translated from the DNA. CDR3: CALGAYLPSYGLWGNTDKLIF. The DNA for the CDR3 is TGTGCTCTTGGGGCGTACCTCCCGTCCTACGGCCTCTGGGGGAACACCGATAAACTCATCTTT. This sequence joins TRDV1 and TRDJ1; 8 positions agree with TRDD3. V lost 4 bases to trimming and J lost 0 bases; unmatched junction nucleotides: 22. Germline V gene data show CDR1 as TSWWSYY and CDR2 as QGS. The CDR3 covers 21 residues.

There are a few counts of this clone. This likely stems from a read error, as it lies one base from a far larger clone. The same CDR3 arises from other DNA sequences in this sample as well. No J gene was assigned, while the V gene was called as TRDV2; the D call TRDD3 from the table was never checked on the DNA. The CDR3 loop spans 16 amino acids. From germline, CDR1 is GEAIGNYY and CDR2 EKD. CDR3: CACDILGDTLTDKLIF. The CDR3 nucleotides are TGTGCCTGTGACATACTGGGGGATACGCTCACCGATAAACTTATCTTT.

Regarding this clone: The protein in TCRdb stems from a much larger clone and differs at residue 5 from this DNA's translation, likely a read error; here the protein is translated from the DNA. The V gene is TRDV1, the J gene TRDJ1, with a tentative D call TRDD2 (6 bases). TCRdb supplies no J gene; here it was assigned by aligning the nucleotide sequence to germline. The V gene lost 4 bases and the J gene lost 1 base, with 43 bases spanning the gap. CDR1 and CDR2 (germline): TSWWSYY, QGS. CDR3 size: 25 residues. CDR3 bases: TGTGCTCTTGGGGTAAGTACTGAACAGGCTACGTCCTACCCTCACTGGTATATGGGCACCGATAAACTCATCTTT. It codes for CALGVSTEQATSYPHWYMGTDKLIF.

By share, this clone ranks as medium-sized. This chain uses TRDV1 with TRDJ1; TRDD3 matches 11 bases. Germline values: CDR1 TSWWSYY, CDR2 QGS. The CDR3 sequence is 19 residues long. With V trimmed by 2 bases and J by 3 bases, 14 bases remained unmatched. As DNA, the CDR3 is TGTGCTCTTGGGGAATACGACTACTGGGGGATAGGGAAGTCCGATAAACTCATCTTT. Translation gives CALGEYDYWGIGKSDKLIF.

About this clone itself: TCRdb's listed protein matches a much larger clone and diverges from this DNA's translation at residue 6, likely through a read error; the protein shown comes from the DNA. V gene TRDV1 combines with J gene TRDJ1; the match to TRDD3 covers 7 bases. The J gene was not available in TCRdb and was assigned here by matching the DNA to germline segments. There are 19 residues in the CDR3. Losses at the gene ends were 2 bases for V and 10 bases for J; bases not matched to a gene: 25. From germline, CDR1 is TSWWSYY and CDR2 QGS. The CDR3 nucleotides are TGTGCTCTTGGGGAAAGGTCTCCCCCCCCGCACTGGGGTTTAGGGGGACTCATCTTT. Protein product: CALGERSPPPHWGLGGLIF.

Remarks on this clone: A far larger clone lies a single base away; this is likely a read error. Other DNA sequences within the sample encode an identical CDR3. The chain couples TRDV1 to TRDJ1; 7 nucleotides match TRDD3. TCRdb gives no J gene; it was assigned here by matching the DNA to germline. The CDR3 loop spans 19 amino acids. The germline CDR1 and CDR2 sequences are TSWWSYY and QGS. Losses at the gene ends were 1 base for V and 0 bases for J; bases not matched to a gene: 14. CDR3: CALGEPSGGSPPHTDKLIF. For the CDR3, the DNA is TGTGCTCTTGGGGAACCCTCCGGGGGATCCCCCCCACACACCGATAAACTCATCTTT.

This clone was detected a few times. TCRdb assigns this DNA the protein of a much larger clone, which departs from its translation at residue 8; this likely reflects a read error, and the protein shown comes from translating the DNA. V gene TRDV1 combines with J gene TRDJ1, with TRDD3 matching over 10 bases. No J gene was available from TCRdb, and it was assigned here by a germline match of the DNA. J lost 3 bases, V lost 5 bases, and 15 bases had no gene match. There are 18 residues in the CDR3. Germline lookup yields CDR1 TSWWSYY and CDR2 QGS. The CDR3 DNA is TGTGCTCTTGGGACCCGGGCCTCCGTGGGGGATACAGCCGATAAACTCATCTTT. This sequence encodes CALGTRASVGDTADKLIF.

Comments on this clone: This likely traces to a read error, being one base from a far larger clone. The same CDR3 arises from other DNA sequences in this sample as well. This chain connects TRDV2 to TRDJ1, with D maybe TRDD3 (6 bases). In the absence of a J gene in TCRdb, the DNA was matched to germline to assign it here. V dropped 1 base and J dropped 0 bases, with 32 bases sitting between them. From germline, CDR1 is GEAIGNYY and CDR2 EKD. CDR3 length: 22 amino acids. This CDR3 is CACDTLRDGGTNTGDYTDKLIF. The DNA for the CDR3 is TGTGCCTGTGACACTTTAAGGGATGGGGGGACCAATACAGGGGATTACACCGATAAACTCATCTTT.

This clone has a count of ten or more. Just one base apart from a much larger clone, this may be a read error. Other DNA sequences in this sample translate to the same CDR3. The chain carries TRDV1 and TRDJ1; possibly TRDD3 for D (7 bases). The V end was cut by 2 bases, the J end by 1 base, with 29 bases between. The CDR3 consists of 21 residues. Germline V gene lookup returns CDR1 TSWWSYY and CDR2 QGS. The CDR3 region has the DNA TGTGCTCTTGGGGAAAGGGCGAGAGCCCACTGGGGATCCTTCCCCACCGATAAACTCATCTTT. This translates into CALGERARAHWGSFPTDKLIF.

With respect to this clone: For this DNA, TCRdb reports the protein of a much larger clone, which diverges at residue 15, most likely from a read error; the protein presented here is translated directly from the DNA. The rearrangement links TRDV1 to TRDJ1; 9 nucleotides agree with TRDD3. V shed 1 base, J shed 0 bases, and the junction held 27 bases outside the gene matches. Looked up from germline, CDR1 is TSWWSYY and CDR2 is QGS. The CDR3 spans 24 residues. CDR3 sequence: CALGEPTFFCPNWGTPCYTDKLIF. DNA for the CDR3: TGTGCTCTTGGGGAACCCACCTTTTTCTGTCCTAACTGGGGGACACCCTGCTACACCGATAAACTCATCTTT.

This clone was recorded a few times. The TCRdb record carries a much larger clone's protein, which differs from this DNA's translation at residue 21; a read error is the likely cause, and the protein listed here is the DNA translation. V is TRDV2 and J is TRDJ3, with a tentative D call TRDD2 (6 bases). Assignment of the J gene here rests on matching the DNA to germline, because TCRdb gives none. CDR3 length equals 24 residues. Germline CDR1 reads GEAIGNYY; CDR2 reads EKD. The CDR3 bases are TGTGCCTGTGACACCGTCCTACGGTCGGGAGAAACAGATAGAAGCTCCTGGGACACCCGACGGATGTTTTTC. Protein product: CACDTVLRSGETDRSSWDTRRMFF.

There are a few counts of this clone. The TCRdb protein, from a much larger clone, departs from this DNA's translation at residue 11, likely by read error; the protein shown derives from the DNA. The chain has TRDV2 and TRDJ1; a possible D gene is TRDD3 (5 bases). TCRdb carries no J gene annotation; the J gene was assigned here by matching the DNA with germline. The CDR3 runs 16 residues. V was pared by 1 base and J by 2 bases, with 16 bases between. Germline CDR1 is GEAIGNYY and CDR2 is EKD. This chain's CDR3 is CACDTPGKSTTDKLIF. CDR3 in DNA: TGTGCCTGTGACACACCGGGGAAGTCTACGACCGATAAACTCATCTTT.